Below, 20 T cell receptor beta chains from the same sample are listed, as sequenced in a study of shared clonotypes between healthy human individuals. Sequencing was performed with immunoSEQ multiplex PCR; in TCRdb, only in-frame clones are kept and a portion is missing. Of about 2.4 million clones listed, approximately 93% are singletons. Source material: naive CD4+ T cells from PBMCs. Subset of the sample: CD45RA+ positively selected. The origin of the receptors is a man aged 18 to 35 in good health. Some clones in this sample may be carry-over from other donors' samples.

This chain joins TRBV6-6 and TRBJ1-1; D gene unclear. V was pared by 7 bases and J by 0 bases, with 9 bases between. This CDR3 comprises 13 residues. Germline CDR1 is MNHNY and CDR2 is SVGAGI (reference sequence). The CDR3 spells CASKTGMNTEAFF. DNA for the CDR3: TGTGCCAGCAAGACGGGAATGAACACTGAAGCTTTCTTT.

The chain has TRBV28 and TRBJ2-3; TRBD1 might be the D (5 bases). Trimming took 2 bases from V and 15 from J, leaving 15 bases between them. Germline assignment: CDR1 MDHEN and CDR2 SYDVKM. The CDR3 contains 12 residues. CDR3 region: CASSLKGRVGYF. In nucleotides, the CDR3 is TGTGCCAGCAGTTTAAAGGGCAGGGTGGGTTATTTT.

This chain uses TRBV28 with TRBJ2-5; TRBD2 might be the D (6 bases). Deletions cut 6 bases from V and 5 bases from J, with 10 bases between. Germline assignment: CDR1 MDHEN and CDR2 SYDVKM. This CDR3 region has 12 residues. In DNA, the CDR3 is TGTGCCAGCAGAAGGGCGGGGGAGACCCAGTACTTC. Translated, it gives CASRRAGETQYF.

This clone has just one count. The rearrangement links TRBV19 to TRBJ1-5; the match to TRBD1 covers 9 bases. This CDR3 contains 14 residues. Germline V gene sequence: CDR1 LNHDA, CDR2 SQIVND (reference sequence). The V gene end was trimmed by 7 bases and the J gene end by 6 bases; junction bases not matched to a gene: 7. The CDR3 nucleotides read TGTGCCAGTACCCTAGGACAGGGGTTTCAGCCCCAGCATTTT. Its translation: CASTLGQGFQPQHF.

V gene TRBV6-6 combines with J gene TRBJ1-1, with TRBD1 matching 7 bases. Germline trimming cut 6 bases from V and 0 bases from J; bases unmatched to any gene: 7. The CDR3 totals 15 residues. CDR1 and CDR2 (germline): MNHNY, SVGAGI (reference sequence). The CDR3 DNA reads as TGTGCCAGCAGCCCATACAGGGGCATGAACACTGAAGCTTTCTTT. Translating gives CASSPYRGMNTEAFF.

The V and J genes are TRBV10-3 and TRBJ1-2, with D unresolved. The CDR3 is 11 amino acids. Germline CDR1 ENHRY, CDR2 SYGVKD. V was shortened by 4 bases and J by 1 base, with 1 base between the two germline ends. In nucleotides, the CDR3 is TGTGCCATCAGTGGTAACTATGGCTACACCTTC. The encoded protein is CAISGNYGYTF.

The V gene is TRBV7-2, the J gene TRBJ1-3; 7 nucleotides line up with TRBD1. Trimming removed 2 bases from V and 5 bases from J; junction bases left unmatched: 6. Per the germline V gene, CDR1 is SGHTA and CDR2 is FQGNSA. CDR3 size: 15 residues. The CDR3 nucleotides read TGTGCCAGCAGCTTAATGGCAGGGGGAAGAAACACCATATATTTT. Translated, it gives CASSLMAGGRNTIYF. The full variable domain, with the rest looked up from reference TRBV7-2 and TRBJ1-3, is GAGVSQSPSNKVTEKGKDVELRCDPISGHTALYWYRQSLGQGLEFLIYFQGNSAPDKSGLPSDRFSAERTGGSVSTLTIQRTQQEDSAVYLCASSLMAGGRNTIYFGEGSWLTVV.

This chain uses TRBV28 with TRBJ1-1; D not resolved. V lost 1 base to trimming and J lost 0 bases, with 6 bases between them. This CDR3 comprises 14 residues. Germline V CDR1 and CDR2: MDHEN, SYDVKM. The CDR3 nucleotides read TGTGCCAGCAGTTTATTTTTGATGAACACTGAAGCTTTCTTT. It translates to CASSLFLMNTEAFF.

The chain combines TRBV5-1 with TRBJ2-7, with 13 bases lining up with TRBD2. CDR3 length equals 16 residues. The germline V gene has CDR1 SGHRS and CDR2 YFSETQ. V dropped 6 bases and J dropped 3; count of bases not matched to a gene: 9. The CDR3: CASNRGTSGTYYEQYF. CDR3 bases: TGCGCCAGCAACAGGGGGACTAGCGGGACTTACTACGAGCAGTACTTC.

The chain uses TRBV5-4 and TRBJ1-1; TRBD1 might be the D (5 bases). The CDR3 runs 17 residues. The V and J ends lost 0 bases and 0 bases respectively, with 15 bases between them. The V gene's germline CDR1 is SGHNT and CDR2 YYREEE (reference sequence). The CDR3 nucleotides read TGTGCCAGCAGCTTGGGGGCAGGGAGGCCGGTGAACACTGAAGCTTTCTTT. Protein product: CASSLGAGRPVNTEAFF.

This clone was picked up one time. The chain uses TRBV10-1 and TRBJ2-2, with D perhaps TRBD2 (7 bases). Trimming removed 5 bases from V and 12 bases from J, with 16 bases in between. The CDR3 is made up of 13 amino acids. Germline lookup yields CDR1 WNHNN and CDR2 SYGVQD (reference sequence). The CDR3 nucleotides are TGCGCCAGCAGTTGGACCGAGGGGGGGAAGCTGTTTTTT. Translated, it gives CASSWTEGGKLFF.

The V gene is TRBV2, the J gene TRBJ2-6, with no clear D. Trimming took off 4 bases at V and 1 base at J, with 14 bases between the two ends. Germline V gives CDR1 SNHLY, CDR2 FYNNEI. The CDR3 is made up of 17 amino acids. The CDR3 is CASSVRGPESGANVLTF. DNA of the CDR3: TGTGCCAGCAGTGTTAGAGGACCTGAATCTGGGGCCAACGTCCTGACTTTC.

This sequence joins TRBV7-7 and TRBJ2-1, with TRBD2 matching over 12 bases. The CDR3 runs 16 residues. Germline CDR1 and CDR2: SSHAT and FNYEAQ (reference sequence). The trim removed 1 base at V and 7 bases at J, leaving 5 bases unmatched. The CDR3 coding sequence is TGTGCCAGCAGCTTAGATATTACTAGCGGGAGGAATGAGCAGTTCTTC. Translated: CASSLDITSGRNEQFF.

The rearrangement uses TRBV5-4 and TRBJ2-5; 7 bases map to TRBD1. From germline, CDR1 is SGHNT and CDR2 YYREEE (reference sequence). J was trimmed by 3 bases and V by 4 bases; bases with no gene match: 6. The CDR3 is 14 amino acids. Here the CDR3 reads CASSVRGTEETQYF. The CDR3 bases are TGTGCCAGCAGCGTAAGAGGGACAGAAGAGACCCAGTACTTC.

This clone was recorded only once. This rearrangement joins TRBV4-2 to TRBJ2-1, with 13 bases matching TRBD2. The CDR3 runs to 16 residues. The V segment lost 4 bases and the J segment 4 bases; nucleotides outside the gene matches: 4. Germline V CDR1 and CDR2: LGHNA, YNFKEQ. For the CDR3, the DNA is TGTGCCAGCAGCCCCGGGACTAGCGGGATATACAATGAGCAGTTCTTC. Translating it yields CASSPGTSGIYNEQFF.

The chain links TRBV11-2 to TRBJ1-1, with D possibly TRBD1 on 6 matching bases. Trimming left V 3 bases short and J 0 bases short, with 11 bases between. The CDR3 contains 15 residues. The germline gives CDR1 SGHAT, CDR2 FQNNGV. The CDR3 loop reads CASSFEQGMNTEAFF. For the CDR3, the DNA is TGTGCCAGCAGCTTTGAGCAGGGGATGAACACTGAAGCTTTCTTT.

J is TRBJ2-7 and V is TRBV13; D might be TRBD1 or TRBD2, each matching 6 bases. V was cut by 5 bases and J by 4 bases, with 18 bases left in between. Germline values: CDR1 PRHDT, CDR2 FYEKMQ (reference sequence). The CDR3 extends over 15 amino acids. The DNA of the CDR3 is TGTGCCAGCAGCAACCTGGGGGGCGAGGTGTACGAGCAGTACTTC. Protein: CASSNLGGEVYEQYF. The entire variable domain, with the rest obtained from reference TRBV13 and TRBJ2-7, is as follows: AAGVIQSPRHLIKEKRETATLKCYPIPRHDTVYWYQQGPGQDPQFLISFYEKMQSDKGSIPDRFSAQQFSDYHSELNMSSLELGDSALYFCASSNLGGEVYEQYFGPGTRLTVT.

V is TRBV6-6 and J is TRBJ2-1; D is perhaps TRBD1 (7 bases). Germline V CDR1 and CDR2: MNHNY, SVGAGI (reference sequence). The CDR3 is 15 residues long. V was clipped by 7 bases and J by 4 bases, with 17 bases between them. CDR3 DNA: TGTGCCAGCATCCCGCCAGGGGGGAAGTACAATGAGCAGTTCTTC. Residues: CASIPPGGKYNEQFF.

This chain uses TRBV4-3 with TRBJ1-2; D not certain. CDR1 is LGHNA and CDR2 is YSLEER in the germline V gene. Trimming pared 2 bases from V and 4 bases from J, leaving 2 bases between. The CDR3 covers 11 residues. CDR3 loop: CASSQIYGYTF. DNA of the CDR3: TGCGCCAGCAGCCAAATCTATGGCTACACCTTC.

The chain uses TRBV11-2 and TRBJ2-7; no clear D. The CDR3 is 14 amino acids. Germline V gene lookup returns CDR1 SGHAT and CDR2 FQNNGV. V dropped 3 bases and J dropped 2 bases, with 11 bases sitting between them. The CDR3 region is CASSFQPSTYEQYF. Here the CDR3 DNA reads TGTGCCAGCAGCTTTCAACCCTCGACCTACGAGCAGTACTTC.